This T cell receptor beta chain was profiled in a study of blood T cell repertoires in COVID-19. On the study more broadly: The samples span acute and convalescent COVID-19 from the United States, Italy and Spain. From T cells, B-cell-depleted T cells, or PBMCs came the material, which was cDNA or gDNA.

Patients of the Seattle cohort, enrolled during active infection, were followed longitudinally. Per the study methods: It was from reference gene primer amplification that nucleated cell counts were estimated. Using immunoSEQ multiplex PCR, the repertoire was profiled, and TCRdb retains in-frame clones only, with some absent. That table furnishes V, J and clone size, whereas the DNA furnished D and trimming. Among about 110,000 clones listed, around 78% were seen once. The V end lost 5 bases, the J end lost 1 base, and 16 bases lay between the germline ends. The CDR3 totals 15 residues. Germline-derived CDR1 and CDR2 are SGHRS and YFSETQ.

The genes are TRBV5-1 and TRBJ2-7, with D maybe TRBD1 (8 bases). The specimen sequenced was peripheral blood. This TCR was recovered from a man older than 75 with COVID-19, enrolled during active disease. CDR3 nucleotide sequence: TGCGCCAGCAGGGAAACAGGGGGAGGGTCCTACGAGCAGTACTTC. This encodes CASRETGGGSYEQYF. Filled out from reference TRBV5-1 and TRBJ2-7, the complete variable domain reads KAGVTQTPRYLIKTRGQQVTLSCSPISGHRSVSWYQQTPGQGLQFLFEYFSETQRNKGNFPGRFSGRQFSNSRSEMNVSTLELGDSALYLCASRETGGGSYEQYFGPGTRLTVT.